The source of this T cell receptor beta chain is a study of CD8 T cells in ankylosing spondylitis. Study-level points and caveats: Typical of ankylosing spondylitis blood, it appeared, was a TCR beta motif of seven to nine highly homologous variants. Clones that were linked to disease were CD8+ and were relatively rare in peripheral blood.

This clonotype was seen a few times. Its antigen is unknown. Quantitative 5'-RACE with molecular barcodes produced the TCR beta libraries. TCRdb processed the 5' RACE reads anew with MiXCR; each CDR3 protein has one entry. The table shows 390,000 or so distinct CDR3 sequences, with 20% to 25% occurring only once. From germline, CDR1 is SGHRS and CDR2 YFSETQ. J was trimmed by 0 bases and V by 4 bases; bases with no gene match: 6. CDR3 length equals 15 residues. The sequence derives from a male donor with ankylosing spondylitis. J is TRBJ2-7 and V is TRBV5-1, with 8 bases aligning to TRBD1. Sequenced input: blood, either unsorted or a sorted T cell fraction (not recorded which). The CDR3 here is CASSRWTGSSYEQYF. The CDR3 DNA sequence: TGCGCCAGCAGCCGATGGACAGGGAGCTCCTACGAGCAGTACTTC.